These T cell receptor beta chains were read from a single sample in a study of T cell repertoires in cytomegalovirus infection. A single record per CDR3 protein comes from TCRdb applying MiXCR to the reads. The table includes around 440,000 distinct CDR3 sequences, roughly 12% detected once. Sequenced sample: PBMCs. The receptors shown here come from a human donor in good health (CMV status not recorded). Some clones in this sample may be carry-over from other donors' samples. Both conserved end residues are part of each CDR3. The order of the fields is D gene, clone size, J gene, V gene, CDR3 DNA, CDR3 protein. The D gene is left open where the match is weak. Expanded clones are given a class, and other clones once, few, many or no size at all.

NA,many,TRBJ2-3,TRBV7-6,TGTGCCAGCGTCGGGGGGCCCGGAGATACGCAGTATTTT,CASVGGPGDTQYF
NA,many,TRBJ2-5,TRBV10-3,TGTGCCATCAGTGGGGACCCCTCGGGGACCCAGTACTTC,CAISGDPSGTQYF
TRBD2,many,TRBJ2-1,TRBV5-4,TGTGCCAGCAGTACCCGGACTAGCAAGGGAAATGAGCAGTTCTTC,CASSTRTSKGNEQFF
NA,NA,TRBJ1-5,TRBV28,TGTGCCAGCAGTTCCTACCCAAGATCGGGGGACGGGAATAGCGATCAGCCCCAGCATTTT,CASSSYPRSGDGNSDQPQHF
TRBD1,NA,TRBJ2-7,TRBV20-1,TGCAGTGCTAGGGGGACAGGGGTTACCGAGCAGTACTTC,CSARGTGVTEQYF
NA,many,TRBJ1-3,TRBV4-2,TGTGCCAGCAGCCAAGAGCCTCTATTGATACAGGGCTCTGGAAACACCATATATTTT,CASSQEPLLIQGSGNTIYF
NA,many,TRBJ2-7,TRBV5-4,TGTGCCAGCAGCTCAAGGGGGACCTACGAGCAGTACTTC,CASSSRGTYEQYF
TRBD2,few,TRBJ2-4,TRBV6-1,TGTGCCAGCAGTGAAGACGGGAGGGGGGGCAAAAACATTCAGTACTTC,CASSEDGRGGKNIQYF
TRBD1,many,TRBJ2-5,TRBV7-2,TGTGCCAGCAGCTCAAGACAGGGGAAAGAGACCCAGTACTTC,CASSSRQGKETQYF
TRBD1,many,TRBJ2-6,TRBV28,TGTGCCAGCAGTTTATTGGGGCAGGGGGCCCTTCCCTCTGGGGCCAACGTCCTGACTTTC,CASSLLGQGALPSGANVLTF
NA,many,TRBJ2-7,TRBV10-1,TGCGCCAGCAGTGAAAAGGGGCCATATGAGCAGTACTTC,CASSEKGPYEQYF
NA,NA,TRBJ1-1,TRBV29-1,TGCAGCGTTATCTCGAACACTGAAGCTTTCTTT,CSVISNTEAFF
TRBD2,many,TRBJ2-5,TRBV28,TGTGCCAGCAGTTCACCACTAGCGGGAGTGGGAGAGACCCAGTACTTC,CASSSPLAGVGETQYF
NA,many,TRBJ2-3,TRBV29-1,TGCAGCGTTTCTCCAGACAGGATGATTGGAGATACGCAGTATTTT,CSVSPDRMIGDTQYF
NA,NA,TRBJ1-1,TRBV28,TGTGCCAGCAGTTCCCCGGAAGGGATAAACACTGAAGCTTTCTTT,CASSSPEGINTEAFF
TRBD1,many,TRBJ1-6,TRBV28,TGTGCCAGCAGTATCCGGGACAGAAATTCACCCCTCCACTTT,CASSIRDRNSPLHF
TRBD2,many,TRBJ2-5,TRBV7-9,TGTGCCAGCAGGCCGGGACTAGAGCAAGAGACCCAGTACTTC,CASRPGLEQETQYF
TRBD1,few,TRBJ2-7,TRBV7-9,TGTGCCAGCAGCTCTTGGACAGGGGAGGACGAGCAGTACTTC,CASSSWTGEDEQYF
NA,few,TRBJ2-7,TRBV5-1,TGCGCCAGCAGCTTGGACAGGATGAGCTCCTACGAGCAGTACTTC,CASSLDRMSSYEQYF
TRBD1,NA,TRBJ2-1,TRBV6-4,TGTGCCAGCAGTGACCCGGGACAGGGGTTGAATGAGCAGTTCTTC,CASSDPGQGLNEQFF
TRBD1,many,TRBJ2-3,TRBV4-1,TGCGCCAGCAGCCAAGATAGGCAGGGGGCATATACGCAGTATTTT,CASSQDRQGAYTQYF
NA,many,TRBJ2-3,TRBV28,TGTGCCACCTTACAGGGTCCTAGCACAGATACGCAGTATTTT,CATLQGPSTDTQYF
TRBD2,many,TRBJ2-5,TRBV7-2,TGTGCCAGCAGCTTAGCGACTAGCGGGAGAGAGACCCAGTACTTC,CASSLATSGRETQYF
TRBD1,many,TRBJ1-1,TRBV2,TGTGCCAGCAGTCTACAGGGGGCGGGCGTGAACACTGAAGCTTTCTTT,CASSLQGAGVNTEAFF
NA,few,TRBJ2-5,TRBV28,TGTGCCAGCAGCGAACTAATGGGGCAGGGAAGAGGAGAGACCCAGTACTTC,CASSELMGQGRGETQYF
NA,many,TRBJ1-2,TRBV6-1,TGTGCCAGCAGTGAAACCTTCCGCAATGGCTACACCTTC,CASSETFRNGYTF
NA,many,TRBJ1-2,TRBV27,TGTGCCAGCAGTTCTAATCAGGGGCATAACTATGGCTACACCTTC,CASSSNQGHNYGYTF
TRBD1,many,TRBJ2-6,TRBV7-9,TGTGCCAGCAGCCTATACGGGACAGGGGGGTTCAACGTCCTGACTTTC,CASSLYGTGGFNVLTF
TRBD2,many,TRBJ2-7,TRBV7-8,TGTGCCAGCAGCTTAGCGTCTGTAGCGGGAGGAAATTTTAGGACAGTGCAGTACTTC,CASSLASVAGGNFRTVQYF
NA,many,TRBJ1-1,TRBV5-5,TGTGCCAGCAGCTTGGTATTAACAGGGGAAGCTTTCTTT,CASSLVLTGEAFF
NA,few,TRBJ2-1,TRBV30,TGTGCCTGGAGTGGCTCGGCCAAGGTTGAGGGAGCCAATGAGCAGTTCTTC,CAWSGSAKVEGANEQFF
TRBD2,NA,TRBJ2-3,TRBV9,TGTGCCAGCAGCCCCCGTCAGACTAGCGGTCCAGATACGCAGTATTTT,CASSPRQTSGPDTQYF
NA,few,TRBJ1-1,TRBV9,TGTGCCAGCAGACAGGAGGACGGTGGGTACACTGAAGCTTTCTTT,CASRQEDGGYTEAFF
TRBD1,many,TRBJ1-2,TRBV7-2,TGTGCCAGCAGCGGAACGGGACAGGGATATGGCTACACCTTC,CASSGTGQGYGYTF
NA,many,TRBJ2-2,TRBV19,TGTGCCAGTAGTATTCAGGGGATTGGCACCGGGGAGCTGTTTTTT,CASSIQGIGTGELFF
NA,NA,TRBJ2-1,TRBV20-1,TGCAGTGCTAGAGATAGTGGGAATTCGGTCAATGAGCAGTTCTTC,CSARDSGNSVNEQFF
NA,many,TRBJ1-2,TRBV24-1,TGTGCCACCAGTTCGGGGGGTCGAAGCTATGGCTACACCTTC,CATSSGGRSYGYTF
TRBD2,few,TRBJ2-1,TRBV13,TGTGCCAGCAGCTTACCTAGCGGGGGGTACCGCCTCAATGAGCAGTTCTTC,CASSLPSGGYRLNEQFF
NA,NA,TRBJ1-2,TRBV14,TGTGCCAGCAGCCTGGAACCGTGGAACTATGGCTACACCTTC,CASSLEPWNYGYTF
NA,many,TRBJ1-1,TRBV7-8,TGTGCCAGCAGCTTATCCCCTATGAACACTGAAGCTTTCTTT,CASSLSPMNTEAFF